These 25 T cell receptor beta chains were all obtained from the same sample, sequenced in a study of cytomegalovirus exposure and HLA in healthy donors. Clones were read by immunoSEQ multiplex PCR, and TCRdb kept only the in-frame ones, dropping some. The sample holds approximately 59,000 clones, 93% seen once. The specimen was PBMCs. The receptors shown here come from a woman aged 18-29 years in good health and CMV-seropositive.

V usage is TRBV5-4 and J usage is TRBJ2-1, with TRBD1 matching 11 bases. The trim removed 7 bases at V and 10 bases at J, leaving 10 bases unmatched. Per the germline V gene, CDR1 is SGHNT and CDR2 is YYREEE (reference sequence). The CDR3 runs to 14 residues. CDR3 sequence (DNA): TGTGCCAGCGGGGCGGGACAGGGGGTATTGGAGCAGTTCTTC. Protein sequence: CASGAGQGVLEQFF.

This clone has more than one count but fewer than ten. The chain is built from TRBV2 and TRBJ1-1, with unresolved D. The V gene lost 3 bases and the J gene lost 5 bases, with 13 bases spanning the gap. Germline CDR1 reads SNHLY; CDR2 reads FYNNEI. This CDR3 is 14 amino acids long. CDR3 amino acids: CASSEVSWETEAFF. The CDR3 DNA sequence: TGTGCCAGCAGTGAGGTTAGCTGGGAGACTGAAGCTTTCTTT.

The chain has TRBV13 and TRBJ2-7, with 10 bases aligning to TRBD1. Trimming removed 2 bases from V and 5 bases from J; junction bases left unmatched: 12. In germline, CDR1 is PRHDT, CDR2 FYEKMQ (reference sequence). The CDR3 extends over 17 amino acids. The DNA for the CDR3 is TGTGCCAGCAGCTTAAATGCTAGGGTGACAGGGGGCAACGAGCAGTACTTC. Translation gives CASSLNARVTGGNEQYF. Supplemented by reference TRBV13 and TRBJ2-7, the full variable domain reads AAGVIQSPRHLIKEKRETATLKCYPIPRHDTVYWYQQGPGQDPQFLISFYEKMQSDKGSIPDRFSAQQFSDYHSELNMSSLELGDSALYFCASSLNARVTGGNEQYFGPGTRLTVT.

The chain couples TRBV6-5 to TRBJ1-3, with D possibly TRBD1 on 5 matching bases. CDR3 size: 15 residues. The V end lost 5 bases, the J end lost 0 bases, and 11 bases lay between the germline ends. Germline V gene sequence: CDR1 MNHEY, CDR2 SVGAGI. The CDR3 bases are TGTGCCAGCAGTCCAGGGTACCTCTCTGGAAACACCATATATTTT. Translating it yields CASSPGYLSGNTIYF.

The chain links TRBV6-6 to TRBJ1-4; TRBD1 might be the D (6 bases). The CDR3 is 14 amino acids. Germline CDR1 reads MNHNY; CDR2 reads SVGAGI (reference sequence). V lost 6 bases to trimming and J lost 5 bases, with 13 bases between them. This CDR3 reads CASRSTGTNEKLFF. CDR3 in DNA: TGTGCCAGCAGATCAACAGGGACGAATGAAAAACTGTTTTTT.

The V gene is TRBV2, the J gene TRBJ2-3, with D possibly being TRBD2 (5 bases). The V end lost 4 bases, the J end lost 6 bases, and 8 bases lay between the germline ends. CDR3 length: 12 amino acids. The germline V gene encodes CDR1 SNHLY and CDR2 FYNNEI. CDR3 residues: CASSATTDTQYF. The CDR3 DNA follows: TGTGCCAGCAGTGCGACTACTGATACGCAGTATTTT.

The chain employs TRBV7-8 and TRBJ1-5; D ambiguous. V was clipped by 0 bases and J by 0 bases, with 9 bases between them. The CDR3 consists of 16 residues. Germline CDR1 and CDR2: SGHVS and FQNEAQ. The DNA of the CDR3 is TGTGCCAGCAGCTTAGCTGTACAAATTAGCAATCAGCCCCAGCATTTT. The encoded protein is CASSLAVQISNQPQHF. Together with reference TRBV7-8 and TRBJ1-5, the CDR3 gives the full variable domain: GAGVSQSPRYKVAKRGQDVALRCDPISGHVSLFWYQQALGQGPEFLTYFQNEAQLDKSGLPSDRFFAERPEGSVSTLKIQRTQQEDSAVYLCASSLAVQISNQPQHFGDGTRLSIL.

This rearrangement joins TRBV6-5 to TRBJ2-1; 10 positions match TRBD2. This CDR3 region has 15 residues. V shed 5 bases and J 2 bases; nucleotides not matched to a gene: 3. The V gene's germline CDR1 is MNHEY and CDR2 SVGAGI. CDR3 DNA sequence: TGTGCCAGCAGTCTAGCGGGGGACCCCTACAATGAGCAGTTCTTC. It translates to CASSLAGDPYNEQFF.

The V call is TRBV6-5, the J call TRBJ2-7, with 8 bases that match TRBD2. The CDR3 loop spans 14 amino acids. From germline, CDR1 is MNHEY and CDR2 SVGAGI. V shed 1 base and J 5 bases; nucleotides not matched to a gene: 4. CDR3 DNA sequence: TGTGCCAGCAGTTACTTTCAGCGGGGGAACGAGCAGTACTTC. Translation gives CASSYFQRGNEQYF.

This rearrangement joins TRBV7-9 to TRBJ2-7; a possible D gene is TRBD1 (5 bases). Trimming stripped 4 bases from V and 4 bases from J, with 14 bases between. Germline CDR1 reads SEHNR; CDR2 reads FQNEAQ (reference sequence). The CDR3 length is 14 residues. DNA of the CDR3: TGTGCCAGCAGCTCGGAGCAGGGAAAGTACGAGCAGTACTTC. Encoded protein: CASSSEQGKYEQYF. The variable domain in full, completed from reference TRBV7-9 and TRBJ2-7, reads DTGVSQNPRHKITKRGQNVTFRCDPISEHNRLYWYRQTLGQGPEFLTYFQNEAQLEKSRLLSDRFSAERPKGSFSTLEIQRTEQGDSAMYLCASSSEQGKYEQYFGPGTRLTVT.

This rearrangement joins TRBV4-3 to TRBJ1-1, with TRBD1 matching 12 bases. J gave up 6 bases and V 8 bases, and 13 bases lay outside the gene matches. The CDR3 has 16 residues. Germline V gene lookup returns CDR1 LGHNA and CDR2 YSLEER. The CDR3 spells CASAPGTGGIGAEAFF. In DNA form, the CDR3 reads TGCGCCAGCGCGCCCGGGACAGGGGGCATCGGGGCTGAAGCTTTCTTT.

This rearrangement joins TRBV4-3 to TRBJ1-4, with 10 nucleotides matching TRBD1. The CDR3 extends over 16 amino acids. Trimming cost V 0 bases and J 8 bases; bases outside gene matches: 6. Germline V gives CDR1 LGHNA, CDR2 YSLEER. The DNA of the CDR3 is TGCGCCAGCAGCCAAGATCCGACAGGGGGCGCGGAAAAACTGTTTTTT. Encoded protein: CASSQDPTGGAEKLFF.

This chain uses TRBV4-1 with TRBJ2-1, with D possibly TRBD2 on 7 matching bases. Trimming pared 1 base from V and 8 bases from J, leaving 18 bases between. The germline gives CDR1 MGHRA, CDR2 YSYEKL. There are 16 residues in the CDR3. CDR3 bases: TGCGCCAGCAGCCAAGGAGGGGGGGGGCCAGGGCATGAGCAGTTCTTC. It yields the protein CASSQGGGGPGHEQFF.

The chain is built from TRBV7-6 and TRBJ1-5; possible D gene TRBD1, 5 bases. Between the trimmed V and J ends, which lost 2 bases and 2 bases, there was a span of 7 bases. There are 14 residues in the CDR3. Germline CDR1 SGHVS, CDR2 FNYEAQ. The CDR3 DNA is TGTGCCAGCAGCTTATCGGGGGGCAATCAGCCCCAGCATTTT. It yields the protein CASSLSGGNQPQHF. The complete variable domain, with remaining parts taken from reference TRBV7-6 and TRBJ1-5, reads GAGVSQSPRYKVTKRGQDVALRCDPISGHVSLYWYRQALGQGPEFLTYFNYEAQQDKSGLPNDRFSAERPEGSISTLTIQRTEQRDSAMYRCASSLSGGNQPQHFGDGTRLSIL.

With respect to this clone: The germline gene is not matched at one end of the junction; a read error may be the cause. The CDR3 is CASSLDGQGRCRF. The CDR3 DNA follows: TGTGCCAGCAGCTTGGATGGACAGGGCAGATGTCGGTTC. The V and J genes are TRBV11-2 and TRBJ1-2; 8 nucleotides agree with TRBD1. The CDR3 extends over 13 amino acids. Germline CDR1 is SGHAT and CDR2 is FQNNGV.

This clone has a single count. The J gene is TRBJ1-5, the V gene TRBV7-4, with D uncertain. This CDR3 comprises 17 residues. Germline V gene data show CDR1 as SGHVT and CDR2 as SQSDAQ. V was clipped by 1 base and J by 0 bases, with 13 bases between them. The DNA of the CDR3 is TGTGCCAGCAGCTTAGTGGACTCCTTTTATAGCAATCAGCCCCAGCATTTT. It yields the protein CASSLVDSFYSNQPQHF.

The chain employs TRBV4-1 and TRBJ2-2, with D possibly matching TRBD2 (7 bases). In germline, CDR1 is MGHRA, CDR2 YSYEKL. With 1 base removed from V and 0 bases from J, the gap between germline ends came to 9 bases. There are 16 residues in the CDR3. CDR3: CASSQGGGANTGELFF. The CDR3 coding sequence is TGCGCCAGCAGCCAAGGCGGGGGCGCGAACACCGGGGAGCTGTTTTTT.

The CDR3 spells CASSQIPNPRPLEYGYTF. In DNA form, the CDR3 reads TGCGCCAGCAGCCAAATCCCGAATCCCCGGCCCCTAGAGTATGGCTACACCTTC. The J gene is TRBJ1-2, the V gene TRBV4-3; D gene ambiguous. There are 18 residues in the CDR3. The ends were cut back, 2 bases at V and 5 bases at J, with 24 bases in the middle. CDR1 and CDR2 (germline): LGHNA, YSLEER.

V usage is TRBV7-9 and J usage is TRBJ2-7; D gene unclear. In germline, CDR1 is SEHNR, CDR2 FQNEAQ (reference sequence). The CDR3 consists of 13 residues. With 5 bases removed from V and 4 bases from J, the gap between germline ends came to 12 bases. The DNA for the CDR3 is TGTGCCAGCAGCAACCGACATTTATACGAGCAGTACTTC. This gives the protein CASSNRHLYEQYF.

The chain combines TRBV29-1 with TRBJ2-3, with 7 bases aligning to TRBD1. From germline, CDR1 is SQVTM and CDR2 ANQGSEA. After removal of 4 bases from V and 4 bases from J, the junction contained 5 bases not matched to a gene. The CDR3 contains 13 residues. DNA of the CDR3: TGCAGCGTTGCCTCAGGGGGTCCAGATACGCAGTATTTT. It translates to CSVASGGPDTQYF.

The chain has TRBV29-1 and TRBJ1-1; D is perhaps TRBD1 (6 bases). This CDR3 has 12 amino acids. CDR1 and CDR2 from the germline V gene are SQVTM and ANQGSEA. With 4 bases removed from V and 4 bases from J, the gap between germline ends came to 10 bases. The CDR3 sequence is CSVATGRTEAFF. DNA for the CDR3: TGCAGCGTTGCAACAGGGCGCACTGAAGCTTTCTTT.

The J gene is TRBJ1-5, the V gene TRBV5-8; D perhaps matches TRBD1 (5 bases). Between the trimmed V and J ends, which lost 6 bases and 2 bases, there was a span of 18 bases. This CDR3 is 16 amino acids long. CDR1 is SGHTS, CDR2 YDEGEE, per germline. The CDR3 here is CASTPEFFRGNQPQHF. CDR3 coding DNA: TGTGCCAGCACCCCCGAGTTTTTCAGGGGCAATCAGCCCCAGCATTTT.

This chain uses TRBV2 with TRBJ1-1, with TRBD1 matching over 7 bases. J lost 0 bases, V lost 4 bases, and 5 bases had no gene match. Germline CDR1 SNHLY, CDR2 FYNNEI. CDR3 length equals 15 residues. The CDR3 spells CASSARQGLNTEAFF. CDR3 in DNA: TGTGCCAGCAGTGCAAGACAGGGCCTGAACACTGAAGCTTTCTTT. Based on the CDR3 plus reference TRBV2 and TRBJ1-1, the full variable domain is EPEVTQTPSHQVTQMGQEVILRCVPISNHLYFYWYRQILGQKVEFLVSFYNNEISEKSEIFDDQFSVERPDGSNFTLKIRSTKLEDSAMYFCASSARQGLNTEAFFGQGTRLTVV.

The chain combines TRBV6-4 with TRBJ2-4; 8 bases are shared with TRBD1. The CDR3 length is 16 residues. With V trimmed by 2 bases and J by 4 bases, 7 bases remained unmatched. Germline loops: CDR1 MRHNA, CDR2 SNTAGT. Here the CDR3 DNA reads TGTGCCAGCAGTGACCCCAGGGGGCCAAGGAAAAACATTCAGTACTTC. It encodes CASSDPRGPRKNIQYF.

This chain links TRBV6-1 with TRBJ1-5; D is perhaps TRBD1 (5 bases). Trimming stripped 3 bases from V and 0 bases from J, with 12 bases between. The CDR3 sequence is 16 residues long. Per the germline V gene, CDR1 is MNHNS and CDR2 is SASEGT. The CDR3 DNA sequence: TGTGCCAGCAGTGAGGGGGGTGGTTATAGCAATCAGCCCCAGCATTTT. This translates into CASSEGGGYSNQPQHF.